This TCR beta chain was sequenced for a study of post-analysis software for immune sequencing data. Study-wide background: The study covered relapsing-remitting, secondary progressive and progressive-relapsing courses of multiple sclerosis. Study findings and constraints: When patients were compared with controls, 4 or 5 TRBV segments were more frequent, TRBV5-6, TRBV5-1 and TRBV20-1 among them. Those samples that were prepared in the same batch co-clustered strongly by F measure. The study found significantly lower normalized Chao1 diversity in multiple sclerosis patients than in controls.

J lost 13 bases, V lost 5 bases, and 13 bases had no gene match. The length of the CDR3 is 14 residues. CDR1 KGHSH and CDR2 LQKENI come from the germline V gene. Unique molecular identifiers were carried by the TCR beta cDNA libraries. There were roughly 0.95 to 11 million T cells, and about 500,000 cDNA molecules came from them. TCRdb independently ran MiXCR on the PCR reads; one entry per CDR3 protein. The sample consists of 650,000 to 850,000 distinct CDR3 sequences, approximately 53% of them appearing once. As regards this clonotype: As yet, its antigen is unknown.

This receptor was obtained from a girl aged 5-17 years with multiple sclerosis. Material: blood. V and J are TRBV18 and TRBJ2-4; 8 nucleotides align to TRBD1. The DNA for the CDR3 is TGTGCCAGCTCAGCCGGACAGGGTGTGCGAGAGCAGTACTTC. Its protein product is CASSAGQGVREQYF.